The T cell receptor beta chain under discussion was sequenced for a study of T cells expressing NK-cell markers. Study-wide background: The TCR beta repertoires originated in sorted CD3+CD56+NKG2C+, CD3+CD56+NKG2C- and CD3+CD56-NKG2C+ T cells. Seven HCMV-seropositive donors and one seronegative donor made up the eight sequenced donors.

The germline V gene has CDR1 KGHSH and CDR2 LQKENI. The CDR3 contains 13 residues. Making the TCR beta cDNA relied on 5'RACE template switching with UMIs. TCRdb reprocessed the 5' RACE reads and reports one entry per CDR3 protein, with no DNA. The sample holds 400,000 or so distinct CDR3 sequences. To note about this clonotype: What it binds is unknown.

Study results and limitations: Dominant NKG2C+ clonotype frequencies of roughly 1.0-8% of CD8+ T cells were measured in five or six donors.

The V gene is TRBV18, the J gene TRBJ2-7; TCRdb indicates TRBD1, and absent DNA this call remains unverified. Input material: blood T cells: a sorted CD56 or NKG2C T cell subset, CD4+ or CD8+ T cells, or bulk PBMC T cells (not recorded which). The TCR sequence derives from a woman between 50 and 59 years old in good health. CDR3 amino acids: CASSRADSYEQYF.